The clone carrying this TCR beta chain was observed once. The germline CDR1 and CDR2 sequences are LNHDA and SQIVND (reference sequence). The CDR3 is 15 amino acids. J was trimmed by 3 bases and V by 5 bases; bases with no gene match: 6. The sample is drawn from a study of blood T cell repertoires in COVID-19. Overall study context: Samples taken during acute and convalescent COVID-19 were collected in the United States, Italy and Spain. T cells, B-cell-depleted T cells, or PBMCs supplied cDNA or gDNA.

Assay used: immunoSEQ multiplex PCR; TCRdb lists only in-frame clones, some missing. The sample has fewer than 200,000 clones; around two thirds are singletons. This TCR came from an elderly woman with acute or convalescent COVID-19. Sequencing was done on a sample of peripheral blood. The rearrangement joins TRBV19 to TRBJ1-1; 10 positions agree with TRBD1. CDR3 amino acids: CASSSDRGIYTEAFF. In nucleotides, the CDR3 is TGTGCCAGTAGTTCGGACAGGGGGATATACACTGAAGCTTTCTTT. The whole variable domain, remainder taken from reference TRBV19 and TRBJ1-1, is DGGITQSPKYLFRKEGQNVTLSCEQNLNHDAMYWYRQDPGQGLRLIYYSQIVNDFQKGDIAEGYSVSREKKESFPLTVTSAQKNPTAFYLCASSSDRGIYTEAFFGQGTRLTVV.